This T cell receptor (beta chain) stems from a study of T cell responses to AZD1222 COVID-19 vaccine. The V segment lost 7 bases and the J segment 1 base; nucleotides outside the gene matches: 6. CDR1 SGHRS and CDR2 YFSETQ come from the germline V gene. CDR3 size: 16 residues. Produced via immunoSEQ multiplex PCR; TCRdb's table is partial and in-frame only. The data show approximately 210,000 clones, approximately 91% seen once. V gene TRBV5-1 combines with J gene TRBJ2-7; 15 bases fit TRBD2. Sequenced here: peripheral blood, sampled 28 days after the second AZD1222 dose. This clonotype was sampled from an adult who received the AZD1222 COVID-19 vaccine. For the CDR3, the DNA is TGCGCCAGCGACTCCGGGACTAGCGGGGGGTCCTACGAGCAGTACTTC. This encodes CASDSGTSGGSYEQYF.